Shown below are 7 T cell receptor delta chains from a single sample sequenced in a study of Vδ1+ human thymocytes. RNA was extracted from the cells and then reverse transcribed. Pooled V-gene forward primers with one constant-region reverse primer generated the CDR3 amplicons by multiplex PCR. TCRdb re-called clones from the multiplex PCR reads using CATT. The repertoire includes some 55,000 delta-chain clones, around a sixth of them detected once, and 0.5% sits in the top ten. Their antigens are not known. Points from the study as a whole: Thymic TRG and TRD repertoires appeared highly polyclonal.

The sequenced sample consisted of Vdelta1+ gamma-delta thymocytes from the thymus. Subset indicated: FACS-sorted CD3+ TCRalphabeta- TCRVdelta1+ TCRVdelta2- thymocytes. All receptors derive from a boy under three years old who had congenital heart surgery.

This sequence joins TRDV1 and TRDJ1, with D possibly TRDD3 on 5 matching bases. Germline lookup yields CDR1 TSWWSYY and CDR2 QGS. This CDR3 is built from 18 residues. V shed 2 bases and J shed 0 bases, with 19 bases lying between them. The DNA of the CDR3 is TGTGCTCTTGGGGAAGTTATAAGGCGGGGACCGTACACCGATAAACTCATCTTT. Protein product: CALGEVIRRGPYTDKLIF.

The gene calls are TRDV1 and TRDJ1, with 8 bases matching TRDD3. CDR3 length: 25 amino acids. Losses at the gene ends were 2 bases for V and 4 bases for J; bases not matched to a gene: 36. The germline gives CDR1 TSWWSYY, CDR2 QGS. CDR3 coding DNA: TGTGCTCTTGGGGAAGGTAGCCCGTCGTCTTCCCCGATCTGGGGGACATTGGCCCTTGGCGATAAACTCATCTTT. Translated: CALGEGSPSSSPIWGTLALGDKLIF.

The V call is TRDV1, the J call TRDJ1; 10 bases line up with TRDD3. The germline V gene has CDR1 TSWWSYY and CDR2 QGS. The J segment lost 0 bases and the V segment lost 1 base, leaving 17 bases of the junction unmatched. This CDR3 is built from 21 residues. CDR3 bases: TGTGCTCTTGGGGAACACCTACTGTTCGTACTGGGGGATTTGTACACCGATAAACTCATCTTT. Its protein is CALGEHLLFVLGDLYTDKLIF.

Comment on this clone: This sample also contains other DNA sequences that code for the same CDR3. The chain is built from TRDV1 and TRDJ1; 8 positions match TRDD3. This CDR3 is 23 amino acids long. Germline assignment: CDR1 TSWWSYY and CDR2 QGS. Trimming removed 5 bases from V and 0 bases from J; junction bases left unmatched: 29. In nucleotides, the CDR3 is TGTGCTCTTGGGAAAATTCCGGCGGCAGGTACTGGGGGGTACGCGGGCAACACCGATAAACTCATCTTT. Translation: CALGKIPAAGTGGYAGNTDKLIF.

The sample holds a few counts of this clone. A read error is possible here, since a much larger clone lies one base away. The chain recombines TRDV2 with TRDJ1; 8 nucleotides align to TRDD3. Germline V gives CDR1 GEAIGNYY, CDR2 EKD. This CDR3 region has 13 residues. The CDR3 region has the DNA TGTGCCTGTGAAATGGGGGATGACGATAGACTCATCTTT. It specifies CACEMGDDDRLIF.

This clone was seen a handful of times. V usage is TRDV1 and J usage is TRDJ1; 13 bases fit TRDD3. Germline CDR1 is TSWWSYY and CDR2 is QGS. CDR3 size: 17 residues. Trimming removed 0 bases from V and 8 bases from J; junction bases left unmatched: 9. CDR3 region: CALGELRSTGGYVKLIF. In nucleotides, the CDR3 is TGTGCTCTTGGGGAACTTAGGTCTACTGGGGGATACGTAAAACTCATCTTT.

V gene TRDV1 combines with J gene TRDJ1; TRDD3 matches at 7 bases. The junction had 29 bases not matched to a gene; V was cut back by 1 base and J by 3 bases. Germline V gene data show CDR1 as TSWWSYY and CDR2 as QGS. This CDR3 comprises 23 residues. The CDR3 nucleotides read TGTGCTCTTGGGGAACCACCAAAGGAGAACTATGGTCACAGAACTGGGGAGTCCGATAAACTCATCTTT. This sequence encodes CALGEPPKENYGHRTGESDKLIF.